This T cell receptor (beta chain) appears in the sequencing data of a study of Ad26.COV2.S vaccination and SARS-CoV-2 variants. At the level of the study: Each vaccinee took Ad26.COV2.S intramuscularly, once or twice 56 days apart. General study results and limits: Ad26.COV2.S recipients had broader spike-specific TCRs (P = 0.0014).

Note on this clone: Antigen unknown.

As to treatment: around 19 received Ad26.COV2.S at low or high dose, single or two shots; about 5 received placebo; per-sample allocation not given. Material that was analyzed had been drawn on day 63 after the first vaccine or placebo injection. Boston provided a donor who was an adult aged 18-55 years. The V and J ends lost 1 base and 3 bases respectively, with 12 bases between them. Germline CDR1 reads MDHEN; CDR2 reads SYDVKM. There are 15 residues in the CDR3. Assay: immunoSEQ multiplex PCR; the TCRdb copy retains only in-frame clones and omits some. The sample carries about 220,000 clones, approximately 88% recorded once.

The chain recombines TRBV28 with TRBJ1-2; D perhaps matches TRBD1 (5 bases). The TCR was taken from a person between 18 and 65 years old who received the Ad26.COV2.S COVID-19 vaccine or a placebo. The input for sequencing was peripheral blood, taken in a trial of Ad26.COV2.S vaccine versus placebo. CDR3 loop: CASSLSGAFDYGYTF. The CDR3 nucleotides are TGTGCCAGCAGTTTATCCGGGGCGTTCGACTATGGCTACACCTTC.